The source of this T cell receptor beta chain is a study of CD8+ T cells in alopecia areata. Whole-study context: Those patients who were treated received oral tofacitinib, which was given at 5 to 10 mg twice daily for moderate-to-severe alopecia areata.

Turning to this clone: Its cognate antigen is unknown.

The CDR3 spans 15 residues. CDR1 is MNHEY and CDR2 is SVGAGI in the germline V gene. V was pared by 6 bases and J by 5 bases, with 6 bases of the junction left unmatched. In each case, RNA was isolated and then reverse transcribed into cDNA as the sequencing template. Data came from immunoSEQ multiplex PCR; TCRdb stores just in-frame clones and leaves some out. The data show under 250,000 clones, with less than 75% seen just once and roughly 1.6% held by the top ten. Study results and caveats: Scalp samples also yield sequences of resident alphabeta T cells from normal skin.

The treatment was: oral pan-JAK inhibitor, 5-10 mg twice daily. This receptor was obtained from a human donor with alopecia areata. The sequencing used CD4+ T cells sorted from blood, collected at week 4, from a patient treated with tofacitinib. V is TRBV6-5 and J is TRBJ2-7; 14 nucleotides align to TRBD2. The CDR3 spells CASSRGLAGVDEQYF. DNA for the CDR3: TGTGCCAGCAGCCGGGGACTAGCGGGGGTCGACGAGCAGTACTTC.